This T cell receptor beta chain comes out of a study of blood T cell repertoires in COVID-19 (dated by TCRdb to 2018 to 2020). As for the study more broadly: Samples covering the acute and convalescent phases of COVID-19 were provided by collaborators in the United States, Italy and Spain. Sample metadata almost always included a de-identified subject ID, COVID-19 status, age in years and sex. The prospective study material was composed of cDNA or gDNA derived from T cells, B-cell-depleted T cells, or PBMCs. The repertoires were made available in a free public database intended to serve as a resource for research on the immune response to SARS-CoV-2. Deeply sampled blood TCRbeta repertoires from subjects exposed to, actively infected with, or recovered from COVID-19 were included in the dataset. Where available, HLA class I and class II types were taken from metadata supplied by the sample provider and were not determined by assay-based typing. The samples were drawn from two sources: the first 160 participants of the ongoing ImmuneRACE study, and approximately 1,300 subjects contributed by 6 global collaborators.

The immunoSEQ Assay, a bias-controlled multiplex PCR, was used to amplify TCRbeta CDR3 regions from genomic DNA. The authors' pipeline ran thus. Within the assay, amplification of reference gene primers was used to estimate how many nucleated cells each sample contained. Sequence reads were collapsed and filtered to measure the absolute abundance of every unique TCRbeta CDR3 rearrangement. Productive Simpson clonality was computed per sample as the square root of Simpson's diversity index over productive rearrangements. TCRdb mirrors the immuneACCESS table, restricted to in-frame sequences. Some clones are absent from its copies; in checked studies, under half trace to an unresolved V gene, and the reason for the others is unknown. Clone size and the V and J calls come from that table; the DNA yielded D and trimming. This sample gives about 190,000 clones in total; 70% to 90% of them show up just once. The top ten constitute about 22% of the sample.

Reading from cysteine to phenylalanine, the CDR3 counts 14 amino acids. Only the CDR3 portion is preserved as DNA: 42 bases, with reading frame beginning at the first base. The germline V gene (reference sequence) provides CDR1 LGHDT and CDR2 YNNKEL. Germline trimming amounts to 5 bases on V and 4 bases on J, with 1 as the count of junction bases outside the gene matches. Remarks on this clone: This clone's antigen is unknown. No per-base quality is available; no much larger clone lies one base away.

Each collaborating institution followed its own protocols to collect whole blood in K2EDTA tubes. Collaborator samples were shipped for TCRbeta analysis as frozen whole blood, isolated PBMCs, or DNA extracted from either sample type. Findings and caveats that apply to the study as a whole: How much clinical and demographic metadata was included differed by source and by participant, and the metadata was provided uncurated.

Sequenced sample: peripheral blood. This chain is built from TRBV3-1 (or the pseudogene TRBV3-2) and TRBJ2-3, with TRBD2 matching 12 junction bases. The TCR originated in a man aged 55 to 69 with active or convalescent COVID-19. The DNA is as follows: TGTGCCAGCAGCAGACTAGCGGGGGCAGATACGCAGTATTTT. The encoded protein is CASSRLAGADTQYF.